This T cell receptor (beta chain) was captured in a study of blood T cells in healthy people across ages. PBMCs were isolated at a quantity of at least 7 million per sample. Then a second PCR, running roughly 7 to 11 cycles, was carried out with a sample-barcoded 5' primer and a J-beta primer mix. With 12 random nucleotides, a template-switch adaptor tagged each individual cDNA molecule. TCRdb re-analysed the 5' RACE reads in MiXCR, keeping a single row per CDR3 protein. The table has roughly 800,000 distinct CDR3 sequences, over 45% seen once. The CDR3 totals 14 residues. V lost 5 bases to trimming and J lost 6 bases, with 16 bases between them. CDR1 is SGHTA and CDR2 is FQGNSA in the germline V gene. Study-level points and caveats: Significant beta diversity loss was already apparent by age roughly 43, declining roughly linearly. CMV status of donors was unknown, possibly confounding expanded clonotype changes.

Comment on this clonotype: The antigen remains unidentified.

Sequencing was performed on blood. This TCR derives from a man younger than 45 in good health. The gene calls are TRBV7-2 and TRBJ1-2; D is undetermined. The CDR3 nucleotides are TGTGCCAGCAGCGTTGATCCAGGCACTAATGGCTACACCTTC. Translation: CASSVDPGTNGYTF.